Listed below are T cell receptor beta chains from one sample, sequenced in a study of blood T cell repertoires in COVID-19. Method: immunoSEQ multiplex PCR; TCRdb's copy keeps in-frame clones and lacks some. The data contain 150,000 to 200,000 clones, 80% to 90% of them seen just once; the ten biggest clones take up around 1.5%. The sequenced material came from peripheral blood. These receptors all stem from a woman aged 50 to 60 with acute or convalescent COVID-19. Both conserved end residues are part of each CDR3. A D gene is named only where the DNA matches it firmly. Clone size, where shown, is once, few, many, or a class for clones that have expanded.

>TRBV30|-|-|TRBJ2-3
CAWSVATLVTDTQYF
TGTGCCTGGAGTGTAGCCACCCTAGTCACAGATACGCAGTATTTT
>TRBV29-1|-|TRBD1|TRBJ2-7
CSVRGTGYEQYF
TGCAGCGTGAGGGGGACAGGGTACGAGCAGTACTTC
>TRBV6-4|-|-|TRBJ2-3
CASSDSVQGTQYF
TGTGCCAGCAGTGATTCCGTTCAGGGGACGCAGTATTTT
>TRBV7-2|-|-|TRBJ1-3
CASSGQSSGNTIYF
TGTGCCAGCAGCGGACAGAGCTCTGGAAACACCATATATTTT
>TRBV6-5|-|TRBD1|TRBJ1-2
CASSYRDRGAYGYTF
TGTGCCAGCAGTTACAGGGACAGGGGGGCCTATGGCTACACCTTC
>TRBV18|-|-|TRBJ1-3
CASSPSLGREAVWNTIYF
TGTGCCAGCTCACCAAGCTTGGGACGGGAGGCGGTATGGAACACCATATATTTT
>TRBV28|-|-|TRBJ1-2
CASSANSYGYTF
TGTGCCAGCAGCGCCAACAGCTATGGCTACACCTTC
>TRBV20-1|-|-|TRBJ1-2
CSARETYPTF
TGCAGTGCTAGGGAGACTTACCCTACCTTC
>TRBV19|once|-|TRBJ2-6
CASSPSISGSPSGANVLTF
TGTGCCAGTAGTCCTTCTATTAGCGGTTCCCCCTCTGGGGCCAACGTCCTGACTTTC
>TRBV4-2|-|-|TRBJ1-5
CASSQDGGADQPQHF
TGTGCCAGCAGCCAAGATGGGGGCGCAGATCAGCCCCAGCATTTT
>TRBV18|-|TRBD1|TRBJ1-6
CASSPGQGNSPLHF
TGTGCCAGCTCACCGGGACAGGGAAATTCACCCCTCCACTTT
>TRBV5-1|few|-|TRBJ1-1
CASSLGKEGTEAFF
TGCGCCAGCAGCTTGGGCAAAGAGGGCACTGAAGCTTTCTTT
>TRBV4-1|once|TRBD2|TRBJ2-7
CASSLRTSGGAYEQYF
TGCGCCAGCAGCCTCCGGACTAGCGGGGGTGCCTACGAGCAGTACTTC
>TRBV2|-|TRBD1|TRBJ1-1
CASNLRTGAVEAFF
TGTGCCAGTAACTTGAGGACAGGGGCGGTTGAAGCTTTCTTT
>TRBV12-5|-|-|TRBJ2-7
CASGLGTLEQYF
TGTGCTAGTGGTTTAGGGACTCTTGAGCAGTACTTC
>TRBV23-1|-|-|TRBJ1-2
CASSPPGGEDYGYTF
TGCGCCAGCAGTCCCCCCGGGGGTGAGGACTATGGCTACACCTTC
>TRBV29-1|-|-|TRBJ2-7
CSVGRGSYEQYF
TGCAGCGTTGGTAGAGGGAGCTACGAGCAGTACTTC
>TRBV7-6|-|TRBD2|TRBJ2-1
CASSSPTSGVTYNEQFF
TGTGCCAGCAGCTCCCCGACTAGCGGGGTAACCTACAATGAGCAGTTCTTC
>TRBV5-4|-|TRBD2|TRBJ2-1
CASSLVSSGTNEQFF
TGTGCCAGCAGCTTGGTTTCTAGCGGGACCAATGAGCAGTTCTTC
>TRBV2|-|-|TRBJ1-6
CASAGSVNSPLHF
TGTGCCAGCGCGGGGTCCGTTAATTCACCCCTCCACTTT
>TRBV29-1|-|TRBD1|TRBJ2-5
CSVEDWETGLRRETQYF
TGCAGCGTTGAAGATTGGGAGACAGGGTTGAGGAGGGAGACCCAGTACTTC
>TRBV12-5|few|-|TRBJ1-5
CASGPAGGGRNQPQHF
TGTGCTAGTGGTCCCGCGGGGGGTGGGCGCAATCAGCCCCAGCATTTT
>TRBV11-3|-|-|TRBJ2-5
CASSLGGTREETQYF
TGTGCCAGCAGCTTAGGAGGGACACGGGAAGAGACCCAGTACTTC
>TRBV19|-|TRBD1|TRBJ2-1
CASSIALIQGNEQFF
TGTGCCAGTAGTATCGCCCTCATACAGGGGAATGAGCAGTTCTTC
>TRBV7-9|-|-|TRBJ1-4
CASSPGGTLNEKLFF
TGTGCCAGCAGCCCCGGTGGGACTCTTAATGAAAAACTGTTTTTT
>TRBV12-3/TRBV12-4|few|-|TRBJ1-2
CASSLTRGYGYTF
TGTGCCAGCAGCCTGACACGAGGGTATGGCTACACCTTC
>TRBV4-3|-|TRBD1|TRBJ1-3
CASSSGGNSGNTIYF
TGCGCCAGCAGCTCAGGGGGTAACTCTGGAAACACCATATATTTT
>TRBV5-8|few|-|TRBJ1-1
CASSSRNTEAFF
TGTGCCAGCAGCTCCAGGAACACTGAAGCTTTCTTT